This T cell receptor (beta chain) was recorded in a study of T cells in Graves' hyperthyroidism and ophthalmopathy. About the study: Sampling of peripheral blood happened at initial diagnosis, prior to any treatment.

The CDR3 extends over 18 amino acids. V lost 4 bases and J lost 1; bases outside the gene matches: 7. Germline lookup yields CDR1 SGHRS and CDR2 YFSETQ. Stability of Graves' hyperthyroidism was defined as absent ophthalmopathy progression within 18 months. Subjects aged 18 to 65 presented with newly diagnosed hyperthyroidism of less than 2 months' duration. This clonotype has more than one count but fewer than ten. There were TCR beta CDR3 regions amplified from RNA transcripts. In the first-round RT-PCR of the TCR CDR3, the HTBI primer set was used. TCRdb ran MiXCR on the multiplex PCR reads and lists one entry per CDR3 protein. The sample lists about 340,000 distinct CDR3 sequences, roughly 21% occurring once.

V usage is TRBV5-1 and J usage is TRBJ2-2; 13 bases are shared with TRBD2. The sequenced sample consisted of blood. The clonotype comes from a woman between 45 and 60 years old with Graves' hyperthyroidism. The CDR3 here is CASSLGTSGAMNTGELFF. Written as DNA, the CDR3 is TGCGCCAGCAGCCTTGGGACTAGCGGGGCTATGAACACCGGGGAGCTGTTTTTT.